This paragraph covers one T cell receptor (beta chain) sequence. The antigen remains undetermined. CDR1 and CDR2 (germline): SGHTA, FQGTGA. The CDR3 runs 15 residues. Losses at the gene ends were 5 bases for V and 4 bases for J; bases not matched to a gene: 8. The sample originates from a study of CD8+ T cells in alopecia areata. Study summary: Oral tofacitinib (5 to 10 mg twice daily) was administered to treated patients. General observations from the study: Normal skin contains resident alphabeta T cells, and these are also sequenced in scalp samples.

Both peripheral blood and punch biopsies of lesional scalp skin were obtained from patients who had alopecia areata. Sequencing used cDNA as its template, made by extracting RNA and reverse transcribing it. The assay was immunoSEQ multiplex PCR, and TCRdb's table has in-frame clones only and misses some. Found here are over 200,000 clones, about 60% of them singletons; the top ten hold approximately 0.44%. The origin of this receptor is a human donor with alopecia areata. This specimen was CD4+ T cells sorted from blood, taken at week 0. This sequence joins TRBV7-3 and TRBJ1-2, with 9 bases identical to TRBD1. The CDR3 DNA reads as TGTGCCAGCAGCCTCGAGGACAGGGGTATCTATGGCTACACCTTC. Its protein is CASSLEDRGIYGYTF.